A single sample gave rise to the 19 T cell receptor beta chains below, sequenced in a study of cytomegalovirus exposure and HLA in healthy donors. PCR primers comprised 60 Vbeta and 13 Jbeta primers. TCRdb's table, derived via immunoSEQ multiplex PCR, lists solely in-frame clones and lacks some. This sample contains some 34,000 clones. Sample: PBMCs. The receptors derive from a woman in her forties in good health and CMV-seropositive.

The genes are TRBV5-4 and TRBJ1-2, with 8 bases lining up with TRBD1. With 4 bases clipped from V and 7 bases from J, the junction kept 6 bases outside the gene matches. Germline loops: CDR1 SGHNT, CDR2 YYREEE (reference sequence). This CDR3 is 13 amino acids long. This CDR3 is CASSRQGIGGYTF. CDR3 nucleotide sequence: TGTGCCAGCAGCCGACAGGGGATAGGTGGCTACACCTTC.

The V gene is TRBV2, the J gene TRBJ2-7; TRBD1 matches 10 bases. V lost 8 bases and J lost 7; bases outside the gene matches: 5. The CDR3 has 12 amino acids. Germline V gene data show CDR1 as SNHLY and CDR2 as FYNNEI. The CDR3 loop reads CASHRDRGEQYF. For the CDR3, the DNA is TGTGCCAGCCACCGGGACAGGGGAGAGCAGTACTTC.

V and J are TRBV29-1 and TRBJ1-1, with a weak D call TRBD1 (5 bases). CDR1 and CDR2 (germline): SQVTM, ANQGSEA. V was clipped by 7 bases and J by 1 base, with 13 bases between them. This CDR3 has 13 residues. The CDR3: CSGSTGGNTEAFF. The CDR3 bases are TGCAGCGGAAGTACCGGGGGGAACACTGAAGCTTTCTTT.

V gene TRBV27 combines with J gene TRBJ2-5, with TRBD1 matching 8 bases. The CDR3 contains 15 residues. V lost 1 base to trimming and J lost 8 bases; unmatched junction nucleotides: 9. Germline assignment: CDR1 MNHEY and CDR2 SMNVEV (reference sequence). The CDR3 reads CASSLFGTGQLTQYF. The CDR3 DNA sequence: TGTGCCAGCAGTTTATTTGGGACAGGCCAGCTCACCCAGTACTTC.

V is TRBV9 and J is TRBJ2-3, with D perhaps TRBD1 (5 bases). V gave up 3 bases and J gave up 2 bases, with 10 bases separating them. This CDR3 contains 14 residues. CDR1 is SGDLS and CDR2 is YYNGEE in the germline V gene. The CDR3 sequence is CASSASTVTDTQYF. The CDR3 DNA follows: TGTGCCAGCAGCGCCTCGACAGTCACAGATACGCAGTATTTT.

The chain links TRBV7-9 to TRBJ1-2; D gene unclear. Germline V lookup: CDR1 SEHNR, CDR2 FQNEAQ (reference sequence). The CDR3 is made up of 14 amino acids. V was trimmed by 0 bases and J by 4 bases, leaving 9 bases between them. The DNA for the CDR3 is TGTGCCAGCAGCTTAGCAGGAGTCGGCTATGGCTACACCTTC. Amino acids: CASSLAGVGYGYTF.

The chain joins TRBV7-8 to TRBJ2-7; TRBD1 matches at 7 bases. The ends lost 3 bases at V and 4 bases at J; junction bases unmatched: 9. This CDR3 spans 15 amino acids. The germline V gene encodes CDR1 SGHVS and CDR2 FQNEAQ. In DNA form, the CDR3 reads TGTGCCAGCAGCTTTCGAGGGGGCGCGATATACGAGCAGTACTTC. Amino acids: CASSFRGGAIYEQYF.

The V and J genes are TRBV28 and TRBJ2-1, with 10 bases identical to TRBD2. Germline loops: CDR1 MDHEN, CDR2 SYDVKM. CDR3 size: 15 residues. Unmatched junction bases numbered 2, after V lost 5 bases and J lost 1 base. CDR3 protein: CASSISGRSYNEQFF. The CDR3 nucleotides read TGTGCCAGCAGTATTAGCGGGAGGTCCTACAATGAGCAGTTCTTC.

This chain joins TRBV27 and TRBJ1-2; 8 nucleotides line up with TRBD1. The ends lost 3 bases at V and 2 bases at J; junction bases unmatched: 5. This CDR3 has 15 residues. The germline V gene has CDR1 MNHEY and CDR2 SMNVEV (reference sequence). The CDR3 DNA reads TGTGCCAGCAGTTTCCACCGGGACAGGAACTATGGCTACACCTTC. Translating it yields CASSFHRDRNYGYTF.

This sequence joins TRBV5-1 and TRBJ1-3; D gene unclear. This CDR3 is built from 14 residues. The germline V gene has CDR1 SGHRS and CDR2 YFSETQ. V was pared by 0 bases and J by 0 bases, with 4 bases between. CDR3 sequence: CASSLASSGNTIYF. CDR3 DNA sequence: TGCGCCAGCAGCTTGGCGAGCTCTGGAAACACCATATATTTT.

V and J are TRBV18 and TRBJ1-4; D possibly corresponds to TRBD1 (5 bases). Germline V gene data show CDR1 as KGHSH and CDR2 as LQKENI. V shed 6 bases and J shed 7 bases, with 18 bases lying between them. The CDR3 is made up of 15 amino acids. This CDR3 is CASSPPTGGGEKLFF. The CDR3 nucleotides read TGTGCCAGCTCGCCTCCTACGGGGGGTGGTGAAAAACTGTTTTTT.

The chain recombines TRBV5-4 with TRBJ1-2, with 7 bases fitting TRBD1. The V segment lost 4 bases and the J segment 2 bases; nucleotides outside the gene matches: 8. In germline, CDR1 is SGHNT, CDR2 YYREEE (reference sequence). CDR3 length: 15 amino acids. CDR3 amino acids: CASSPRSGGNYGYTF. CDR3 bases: TGTGCCAGCAGCCCCCGCTCAGGGGGGAACTATGGCTACACCTTC.

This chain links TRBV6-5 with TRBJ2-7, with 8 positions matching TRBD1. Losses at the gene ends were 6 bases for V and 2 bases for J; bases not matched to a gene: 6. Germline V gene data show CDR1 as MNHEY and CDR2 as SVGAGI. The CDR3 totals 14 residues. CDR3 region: CASSDRGVAYEQYF. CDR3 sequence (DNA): TGTGCCAGCAGCGACAGGGGAGTCGCCTACGAGCAGTACTTC.

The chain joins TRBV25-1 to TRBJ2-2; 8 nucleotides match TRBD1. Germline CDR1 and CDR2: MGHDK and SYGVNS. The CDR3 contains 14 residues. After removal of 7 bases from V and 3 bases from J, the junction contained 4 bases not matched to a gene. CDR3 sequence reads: CASMDRVDTGELFF. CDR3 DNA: TGTGCCAGCATGGACAGGGTCGACACCGGGGAGCTGTTTTTT.

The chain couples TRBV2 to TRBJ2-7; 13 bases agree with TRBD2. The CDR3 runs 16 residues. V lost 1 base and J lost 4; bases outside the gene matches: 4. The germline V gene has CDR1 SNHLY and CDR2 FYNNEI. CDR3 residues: CASSEGTSGGGYEQYF. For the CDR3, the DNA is TGTGCCAGCAGTGAAGGGACTAGCGGGGGAGGGTACGAGCAGTACTTC. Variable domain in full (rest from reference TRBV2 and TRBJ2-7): EPEVTQTPSHQVTQMGQEVILRCVPISNHLYFYWYRQILGQKVEFLVSFYNNEISEKSEIFDDQFSVERPDGSNFTLKIRSTKLEDSAMYFCASSEGTSGGGYEQYFGPGTRLTVT.

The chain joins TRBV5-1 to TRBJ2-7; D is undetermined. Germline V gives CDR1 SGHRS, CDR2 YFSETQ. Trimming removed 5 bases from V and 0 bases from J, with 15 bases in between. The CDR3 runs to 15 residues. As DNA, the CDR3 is TGCGCCAGCAGTTCAGACTGGCCGGGCTCCTACGAGCAGTACTTC. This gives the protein CASSSDWPGSYEQYF.

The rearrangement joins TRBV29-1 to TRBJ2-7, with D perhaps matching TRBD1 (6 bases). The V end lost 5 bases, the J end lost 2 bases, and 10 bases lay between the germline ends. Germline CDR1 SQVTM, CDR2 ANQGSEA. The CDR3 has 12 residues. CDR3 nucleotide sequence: TGCAGCGTTTCAAGGGGGACCTACGAGCAGTACTTC. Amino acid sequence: CSVSRGTYEQYF.

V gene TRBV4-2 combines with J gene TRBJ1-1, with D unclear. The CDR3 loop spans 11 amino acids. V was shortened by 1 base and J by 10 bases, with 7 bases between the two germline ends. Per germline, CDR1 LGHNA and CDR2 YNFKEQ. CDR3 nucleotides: TGTGCCAGCAGCCAAGGGCGCGGAGCTTTCTTT. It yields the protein CASSQGRGAFF.

This CDR3 is CASSVASGRAHHNEQFF. The CDR3, as DNA: TGTGCCAGCAGCGTAGCTAGCGGGAGGGCTCACCACAATGAGCAGTTCTTC. This chain uses TRBV9 with TRBJ2-1; 12 bases fit TRBD2. The CDR3 runs to 17 residues. V lost 0 bases, J lost 5 bases, and 6 bases stayed unmatched. CDR1 and CDR2 from the germline V gene are SGDLS and YYNGEE.